A single sample is the source of the 13 T cell receptor beta chains below, sequenced in a study of cytomegalovirus exposure and HLA in healthy donors. Vbeta (60) and Jbeta (13) primers were used in the PCR. The table came from immunoSEQ multiplex PCR; TCRdb's copy has only in-frame clones and leaves some out. The listing contains around 100,000 clones. Sequencing used PBMCs. These receptor sequences come from a man aged 35 to 55 in good health and CMV-seronegative.

In DNA form, the CDR3 reads TGTGCCAGCAATCTCGGCGGCGGGGGCAATCAGCCCCAGCATTTT. Its translation: CASNLGGGGNQPQHF. This chain links TRBV28 with TRBJ1-5; no definite D call. CDR1 MDHEN and CDR2 SYDVKM come from the germline V gene. Trimming took 7 bases from V and 2 from J, leaving 15 bases between them. The CDR3 runs to 15 residues.

The chain uses TRBV7-2 and TRBJ2-5, with D hard to call. Germline V gene sequence: CDR1 SGHTA, CDR2 FQGNSA. Trimming cost V 3 bases and J 4 bases, with 9 bases left between them. This CDR3 has 13 residues. The chain's CDR3 is CASSFPVIETQYF. CDR3 coding DNA: TGTGCCAGCAGCTTCCCCGTAATAGAGACCCAGTACTTC.

The genes are TRBV4-2 and TRBJ2-5, with D possibly matching TRBD2 (6 bases). This CDR3 region has 14 residues. Germline CDR1 and CDR2: LGHNA and YNFKEQ. V shed 1 base and J shed 5 bases, with 11 bases lying between them. CDR3 amino acids: CASSQGVRGETQYF. The CDR3, as DNA: TGTGCCAGCAGCCAAGGAGTTCGGGGGGAGACCCAGTACTTC.

The chain recombines TRBV5-6 with TRBJ2-7; 7 bases fit TRBD1. CDR3 size: 15 residues. With V trimmed by 6 bases and J by 2 bases, 11 bases remained unmatched. Germline-derived CDR1 and CDR2 are SGHDT and YYEEEE. The CDR3 DNA reads TGTGCCAGCACCCCGGGACAGCGCATGCCCTACGAGCAGTACTTC. Translating gives CASTPGQRMPYEQYF.

V gene TRBV6-1 combines with J gene TRBJ1-5; D not resolved. V shed 1 base and J shed 4 bases, with 5 bases lying between them. The length of the CDR3 is 13 residues. Germline V lookup: CDR1 MNHNS, CDR2 SASEGT. The CDR3 sequence: CASSEGQNQPQHF. CDR3 nucleotide sequence: TGTGCCAGCAGTGAAGGTCAGAATCAGCCCCAGCATTTT.

The J gene is TRBJ2-2, the V gene TRBV9; D perhaps matches TRBD1 (5 bases). The CDR3 has 14 amino acids. V was trimmed by 1 base and J by 4 bases, leaving 8 bases between them. Germline loops: CDR1 SGDLS, CDR2 YYNGEE. CDR3 nucleotides: TGTGCCAGCAGCGTATCAGGGTTCACCGGGGAGCTGTTTTTT. Translated, it gives CASSVSGFTGELFF.

V gene TRBV5-8 combines with J gene TRBJ1-1, with D possibly being TRBD1 (6 bases). CDR3 length: 15 amino acids. With 2 bases removed from V and 0 bases from J, the gap between germline ends came to 11 bases. Germline loops: CDR1 SGHTS, CDR2 YDEGEE. CDR3 region: CASSLMGHMNTEAFF. DNA for the CDR3: TGTGCCAGCAGCTTAATGGGACATATGAACACTGAAGCTTTCTTT.

The chain carries TRBV7-8 and TRBJ1-2; unclear D gene. The CDR3 spans 14 residues. Germline V gene data show CDR1 as SGHVS and CDR2 as FQNEAQ. V was trimmed by 5 bases and J by 5 bases, leaving 15 bases between them. As DNA, the CDR3 is TGTGCCAGCAGCGTAGGGCAGGCGACATATGGCTACACCTTC. Translating gives CASSVGQATYGYTF. The full variable domain, completed using reference TRBV7-8 and TRBJ1-2, is GAGVSQSPRYKVAKRGQDVALRCDPISGHVSLFWYQQALGQGPEFLTYFQNEAQLDKSGLPSDRFFAERPEGSVSTLKIQRTQQEDSAVYLCASSVGQATYGYTFGSGTRLTVV.

The chain uses TRBV7-2 and TRBJ2-5; D perhaps matches TRBD1 (7 bases). Germline CDR1 and CDR2: SGHTA and FQGNSA. The CDR3 length is 13 residues. V gave up 3 bases and J gave up 4 bases, with 9 bases separating them. The CDR3 DNA reads as TGTGCCAGCAGCTTTCAGGGGGGAGAGACCCAGTACTTC. It yields the protein CASSFQGGETQYF. The variable domain in full, completed from reference TRBV7-2 and TRBJ2-5, reads GAGVSQSPSNKVTEKGKDVELRCDPISGHTALYWYRQSLGQGLEFLIYFQGNSAPDKSGLPSDRFSAERTGGSVSTLTIQRTQQEDSAVYLCASSFQGGETQYFGPGTRLLVL.

V and J are TRBV5-6 and TRBJ2-7; the match to TRBD1 covers 8 bases. After removal of 2 bases from V and 0 bases from J, the junction contained 7 bases not matched to a gene. This CDR3 is 16 amino acids long. Germline V gene data show CDR1 as SGHDT and CDR2 as YYEEEE. CDR3 in amino acids: CASSFTGGISSYEQYF. In DNA, the CDR3 is TGTGCCAGCAGCTTTACAGGGGGGATTAGCTCCTACGAGCAGTACTTC.

V is TRBV19 and J is TRBJ2-5, with D hard to call. CDR1 is LNHDA, CDR2 SQIVND, per germline (reference sequence). With 7 bases removed from V and 5 bases from J, the gap between germline ends came to 8 bases. The CDR3 runs to 11 residues. The CDR3 spells CASTFAETQYF. CDR3 sequence (DNA): TGTGCCAGTACCTTTGCGGAGACCCAGTACTTC.

This sequence joins TRBV4-3 and TRBJ2-5, with TRBD1 as a possible D gene (6 bases). The J call may be wrong; the DNA end is better matched by TRBJ2-7. The CDR3 contains 15 residues. From germline, CDR1 is LGHNA and CDR2 YSLEER. The CDR3 region has the DNA TGCGCCAGCAGCCAAGGGACAGCTAGCTCCTACGAGCAGTACTTC. Translated: CASSQGTASSYEQYF.

This chain links TRBV6-5 with TRBJ1-4; no firm D call. The CDR3 covers 13 residues. V lost 7 bases and J lost 0, with 6 bases in between. Germline CDR1 reads MNHEY; CDR2 reads SVGAGI. The CDR3 protein is CASTGSTNEKLFF. The CDR3 bases are TGTGCCAGCACGGGTTCAACTAATGAAAAACTGTTTTTT.